This TCR beta chain was found in a study of T cells in localized non-small cell lung cancer. Overall study findings and caveats: Elevated blood T cell density was associated with longer overall survival. Across samples, adjacent lung featured a median 57 of the top 100 tumor clones. Sequencing was limited to one tumor region, leaving the possibility of heterogeneity open. Maximal T cell clonality occurred in uninvolved adjacent lung, with tumor ranking below it.

The table came from immunoSEQ multiplex PCR; TCRdb's copy has only in-frame clones and leaves some out. The data show more than 30,000 clones, roughly 86% seen once. V gave up 5 bases and J gave up 4 bases, with 9 bases separating them. Germline V gene lookup returns CDR1 SGHVS and CDR2 FNYEAQ. The CDR3 consists of 13 residues. A remark on this clone: As yet, its antigen is unknown.

This TCR came from a woman aged 40-70 years with stage III lung adenocarcinoma. The J gene is TRBJ1-3, the V gene TRBV7-6, with D unresolved. This specimen consisted of peripheral blood mononuclear cells, obtained before any cancer treatment. The CDR3 DNA sequence: TGTGCCAGCAGCGAACTGGGGGGAAACACCATATATTTT. It is translated as CASSELGGNTIYF.